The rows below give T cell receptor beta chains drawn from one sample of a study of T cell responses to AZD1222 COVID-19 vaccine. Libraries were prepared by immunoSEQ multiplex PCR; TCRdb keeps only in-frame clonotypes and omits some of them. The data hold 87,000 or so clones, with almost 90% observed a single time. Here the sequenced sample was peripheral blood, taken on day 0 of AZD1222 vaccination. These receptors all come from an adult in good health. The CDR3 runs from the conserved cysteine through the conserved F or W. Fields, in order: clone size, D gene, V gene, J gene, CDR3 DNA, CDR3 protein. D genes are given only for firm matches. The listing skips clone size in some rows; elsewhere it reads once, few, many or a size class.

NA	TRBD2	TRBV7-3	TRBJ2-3	TGTGCCAGCAGCTTAATTAGCGGGGGGGCCCCAGATACGCAGTATTTT	CASSLISGGAPDTQYF
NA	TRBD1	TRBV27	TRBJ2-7	TGTGCCAGCTCCGAACTGGGACAGGGTGGCGAGCAGTACTTC	CASSELGQGGEQYF
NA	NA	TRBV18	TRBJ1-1	TGTGCCAGCTCACCAGTGGGGAACACTGAAGCTTTCTTT	CASSPVGNTEAFF
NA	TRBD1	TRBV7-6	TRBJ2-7	TGTGCCAGCAGCACGTACCGACAGGGAAAGAGGGACGAGCAGTACTTC	CASSTYRQGKRDEQYF
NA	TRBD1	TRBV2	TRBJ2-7	TGTGCCAGTACCGAGGGACAGGGGGGTTACGAGCAGTACTTC	CASTEGQGGYEQYF
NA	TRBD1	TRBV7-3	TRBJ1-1	TGTGCCAGCAGAAAGGGGGCGATTACTGAAGCTTTCTTT	CASRKGAITEAFF
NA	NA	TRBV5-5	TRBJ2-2	TGTGCCAGCAGCCTTTTTGTCATGAACACCGGGGAGCTGTTTTTT	CASSLFVMNTGELFF
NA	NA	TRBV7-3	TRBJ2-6	TGTGCCAGCAGTGAATCTTCCTCTGGGGCCAACGTCCTGACTTTC	CASSESSSGANVLTF
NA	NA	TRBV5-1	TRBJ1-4	TGCGCCAGCAGCGGGGGAACTAATGAAAAACTGTTTTTT	CASSGGTNEKLFF
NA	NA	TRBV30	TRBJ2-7	TGTGGGATAACAGGAAGGAGCTACGAGCAGTACTTC	CGITGRSYEQYF
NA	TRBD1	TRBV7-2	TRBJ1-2	TGTGCCAGCAGCTACGGACAGGGCAGGACGGACACCTTC	CASSYGQGRTDTF
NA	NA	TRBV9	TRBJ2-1	TGTGCCAGCAGCGTAGTAGGGAGCTCCTACAATGAGCAGTTCTTC	CASSVVGSSYNEQFF
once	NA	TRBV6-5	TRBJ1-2	TGTGCCAGCAGCCCCGTTTCTAACTATGGCTACACCTTC	CASSPVSNYGYTF
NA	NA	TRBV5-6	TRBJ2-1	TGTGCCAGCAGCTGGGGCCCACAGGTCGGCTACAATGAGCAGTTCTTC	CASSWGPQVGYNEQFF
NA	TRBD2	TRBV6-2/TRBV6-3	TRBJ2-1	TGTGCCAGCAGTTTGTCGGGGGGTGGTGAATACAATGAGCAGTTCTTC	CASSLSGGGEYNEQFF
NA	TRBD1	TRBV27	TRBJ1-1	TGTGCCAGCAGATCAGGGGGGTACACTGAAGCTTTCTTT	CASRSGGYTEAFF
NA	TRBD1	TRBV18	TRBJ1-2	TGTGCCAGCTCGCCATCTGAGGGGGCGGGAGGCTACACCTTC	CASSPSEGAGGYTF
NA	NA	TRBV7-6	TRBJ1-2	TGTGCCAGCAGCCAGAGCGGAGTGTCTGGCTACACCTTC	CASSQSGVSGYTF
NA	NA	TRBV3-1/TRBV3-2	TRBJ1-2	TGTGCCAGCAGCCAAGACCAGGGTCCCTATGGCTACACCTTC	CASSQDQGPYGYTF
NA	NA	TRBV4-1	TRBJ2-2	TGCGCCAGCAGCCAACCAGGGCGGTTCGGGGAGCTGTTTTTT	CASSQPGRFGELFF